What follows describes a single T cell receptor beta chain. The antigen is unknown. Clones were read by immunoSEQ multiplex PCR, and TCRdb kept only the in-frame ones, dropping some. There are approximately 77,000 clones in the sample; about 92% occur only once, and 5.5% to 9% lies in the top ten. The sample originates from a study of T cell responses to AZD1222 COVID-19 vaccine. Study-level points and caveats: Most donors were white British and more were female, and clonal diversity was possibly underestimated. Vaccine-related CD4 TCRs covered spike, predominating at 160-218 and 743-854.

V was trimmed by 0 bases and J by 0 bases, leaving 11 bases between them. The CDR3 runs to 16 residues. The germline V gene has CDR1 SGHRS and CDR2 YFSETQ. The rearrangement links TRBV5-1 to TRBJ2-3, with D unresolved. This specimen consisted of peripheral blood, obtained on day 0 of MenACWY control vaccination. The sequence was obtained from an adult in good health. The CDR3 here is CASSLDWVASTDTQYF. The CDR3 DNA is TGCGCCAGCAGCTTGGATTGGGTTGCTAGCACAGATACGCAGTATTTT.